The 24 T cell receptor beta chains given below trace back to one sample, sequenced in a study of blood T cell repertoires in COVID-19. Some clones are missing from TCRdb's copy, which holds only in-frame ones; the method was immunoSEQ multiplex PCR. The sample carries fewer than 45,000 clones, more than 75% recorded once. Sequencing was done on a sample of peripheral blood. The receptors derive from a human donor in a cohort sampled during active COVID-19.

This clone was recorded only once. This sequence joins TRBV5-5 and TRBJ2-5, with D possibly being TRBD2 (5 bases). The CDR3 has 14 residues. Trimming left V 3 bases short and J 4 bases short, with 13 bases between. The germline V gene has CDR1 SGHKS and CDR2 YYEKEE (reference sequence). This chain's CDR3 is CASSSRAGGETQYF. CDR3 in DNA: TGTGCCAGCAGCTCCCGCGCGGGCGGAGAGACCCAGTACTTC.

This chain links TRBV7-9 with TRBJ2-2; D gene uncertain. Trimming removed 5 bases from V and 5 bases from J, with 9 bases in between. CDR1 is SEHNR and CDR2 is FQNEAQ in the germline V gene (reference sequence). This CDR3 has 13 amino acids. The CDR3 DNA sequence: TGTGCCAGCAGCCCCGGTTGGACCGGGGAGCTGTTTTTT. Protein sequence: CASSPGWTGELFF.

The chain is built from TRBV27 and TRBJ2-3; 13 bases are a match to TRBD2. V lost 6 bases to trimming and J lost 5 bases; unmatched junction nucleotides: 8. The CDR3 has 16 residues. Per germline, CDR1 MNHEY and CDR2 SMNVEV (reference sequence). The DNA for the CDR3 is TGTGCCAGCAGCCGCGGACTAGCGGGGGCCCTAGATACGCAGTATTTT. Translating gives CASSRGLAGALDTQYF.

The chain links TRBV5-1 to TRBJ2-1; TRBD2 agrees at 8 bases. The CDR3 has 16 amino acids. V lost 4 bases to trimming and J lost 0 bases; unmatched junction nucleotides: 6. Germline lookup yields CDR1 SGHRS and CDR2 YFSETQ. The CDR3 region is CASSRVAGPSYNEQFF. The CDR3 coding sequence is TGCGCCAGCAGCAGGGTAGCGGGGCCCTCCTACAATGAGCAGTTCTTC. The full variable domain, in which reference TRBV5-1 and TRBJ2-1 provide the parts outside the CDR3, is KAGVTQTPRYLIKTRGQQVTLSCSPISGHRSVSWYQQTPGQGLQFLFEYFSETQRNKGNFPGRFSGRQFSNSRSEMNVSTLELGDSALYLCASSRVAGPSYNEQFFGPGTRLTVL.

This chain links TRBV15 with TRBJ2-5; 10 nucleotides line up with TRBD2. The germline gives CDR1 LNHNV, CDR2 YYDKDF (reference sequence). After removal of 1 base from V and 5 bases from J, the junction contained 1 base not matched to a gene. This CDR3 has 14 residues. CDR3 sequence (DNA): TGTGCCACCAGCAGAGCGACTAGCGGGGAGACCCAGTACTTC. The encoded protein is CATSRATSGETQYF.

The J gene is TRBJ2-7, the V gene TRBV5-1; D might be TRBD2 (6 bases). Trimming removed 1 base from V and 5 bases from J, with 16 bases in between. This CDR3 region has 15 residues. Germline CDR1 and CDR2: SGHRS and YFSETQ. The CDR3 protein is CASSLWGDQAHEQYF. CDR3 coding DNA: TGCGCCAGCAGCTTGTGGGGGGATCAGGCCCACGAGCAGTACTTC. Supplemented by reference TRBV5-1 and TRBJ2-7, the full variable domain reads KAGVTQTPRYLIKTRGQQVTLSCSPISGHRSVSWYQQTPGQGLQFLFEYFSETQRNKGNFPGRFSGRQFSNSRSEMNVSTLELGDSALYLCASSLWGDQAHEQYFGPGTRLTVT.

The rearrangement joins TRBV5-1 to TRBJ1-4, with D perhaps TRBD1 (6 bases). Germline V gene lookup returns CDR1 SGHRS and CDR2 YFSETQ. CDR3 length: 13 amino acids. V gave up 4 bases and J gave up 8 bases, with 12 bases separating them. CDR3 bases: TGCGCCAGCAGCCTTAACGACAGGGAAAAACTGTTTTTT. Translation: CASSLNDREKLFF.

The chain carries TRBV5-1 and TRBJ2-3; a possible D gene is TRBD2 (6 bases). The V gene's germline CDR1 is SGHRS and CDR2 YFSETQ. The CDR3 has 13 residues. V shed 4 bases and J shed 4 bases, with 10 bases lying between them. The CDR3 DNA sequence: TGCGCCAGCAGCAGTCGGAGGGCAGATACGCAGTATTTT. Its protein is CASSSRRADTQYF.

The J gene is TRBJ1-1, the V gene TRBV21-1; TRBD1, the table's D call, was not compared with the DNA. TRBV21-1 represents a pseudogene. The CDR3 contains 18 residues. CDR3 coding DNA: TGTGCCAGCAGCAAAGTGGGCAGGGGATGGAGCATGAACACTGAAGCTTTCTTT. It specifies CASSKVGRGWSMNTEAFF.

This chain links TRBV7-8 with TRBJ1-1, with TRBD1 as a possible D gene (5 bases). The CDR3 spans 12 residues. V was cut by 5 bases and J by 8 bases, with 12 bases left in between. The V gene's germline CDR1 is SGHVS and CDR2 FQNEAQ. Written as DNA, the CDR3 is TGTGCCAGCAGCCAACCGGGGGAAGAAGCTTTCTTT. Encoded protein: CASSQPGEEAFF. The variable domain in full, with the rest retrieved from reference TRBV7-8 and TRBJ1-1, is GAGVSQSPRYKVAKRGQDVALRCDPISGHVSLFWYQQALGQGPEFLTYFQNEAQLDKSGLPSDRFFAERPEGSVSTLKIQRTQQEDSAVYLCASSQPGEEAFFGQGTRLTVV.

This sequence joins TRBV7-2 and TRBJ2-3; D gene uncertain. V was trimmed by 3 bases and J by 8 bases, leaving 12 bases between them. Germline V gives CDR1 SGHTA, CDR2 FQGNSA. The CDR3 has 13 residues. The CDR3 DNA reads as TGTGCCAGCAGCTTTCCCCCTCCGGGTACGCAGTATTTT. This sequence encodes CASSFPPPGTQYF.

The V gene is TRBV5-4, the J gene TRBJ1-2; TRBD1 might be the D (6 bases). The germline gives CDR1 SGHNT, CDR2 YYREEE (reference sequence). The CDR3 is 15 amino acids. With 4 bases removed from V and 0 bases from J, the gap between germline ends came to 13 bases. The CDR3 loop reads CASSNAGVANYGYTF. The CDR3 nucleotides are TGTGCCAGCAGCAACGCAGGGGTTGCTAACTATGGCTACACCTTC.

The chain uses TRBV5-5 and TRBJ2-1; 8 positions match TRBD2. Per the germline V gene, CDR1 is SGHKS and CDR2 is YYEKEE (reference sequence). This CDR3 is 14 amino acids long. J lost 6 bases, V lost 5 bases, and 7 bases had no gene match. The CDR3 here is CASREFGLANEQFF. In nucleotides, the CDR3 is TGTGCCAGCAGAGAATTCGGACTAGCCAATGAGCAGTTCTTC. The full variable domain, rest sourced from reference TRBV5-5 and TRBJ2-1, is DAGVTQSPTHLIKTRGQQVTLRCSPISGHKSVSWYQQVLGQGPQFIFQYYEKEERGRGNFPDRFSARQFPNYSSELNVNALLLGDSALYLCASREFGLANEQFFGPGTRLTVL.

V and J are TRBV10-3 and TRBJ1-1, with TRBD1 identical over 7 bases. CDR1 is ENHRY and CDR2 is SYGVKD in the germline V gene. V shed 4 bases and J 6 bases; nucleotides not matched to a gene: 8. The CDR3 loop spans 14 amino acids. The CDR3 loop is CAISGVRGRAEAFF. CDR3 sequence (DNA): TGTGCCATCAGTGGTGTCAGGGGGAGAGCTGAAGCTTTCTTT.

This sequence joins TRBV14 and TRBJ1-4, with 7 bases aligning to TRBD1. This CDR3 spans 13 amino acids. Germline values: CDR1 SGHDN, CDR2 FVKESK. Trimming at V came to 8 bases and at J to 7 bases, leaving 7 bases not matched to a gene. The CDR3: CASRRQGGEKLFF. DNA for the CDR3: TGTGCCAGCCGGAGACAGGGTGGTGAAAAACTGTTTTTT.

This clone was detected a few times. This chain uses TRBV9 with TRBJ1-2, with a tentative D call TRBD1 (6 bases). CDR3 size: 17 residues. The germline CDR1 and CDR2 sequences are SGDLS and YYNGEE. Trimming removed 3 bases from V and 1 base from J, with 19 bases in between. CDR3 amino acids: CASSAPGQGRFNYGYTF. CDR3 coding DNA: TGTGCCAGCAGCGCCCCGGGACAAGGACGTTTTAACTATGGCTACACCTTC.

In this sample, this clone turned up a few times. V usage is TRBV5-1 and J usage is TRBJ2-3, with 9 bases that match TRBD2. The CDR3 consists of 14 residues. Germline V CDR1 and CDR2: SGHRS, YFSETQ. Trimming removed 4 bases from V and 6 bases from J; junction bases left unmatched: 6. CDR3 protein: CASSRAGGGDTQYF. CDR3 in DNA: TGCGCCAGCAGCAGAGCGGGGGGAGGGGATACGCAGTATTTT.

The chain couples TRBV10-3 to TRBJ2-1; 9 bases line up with TRBD1. Per germline, CDR1 ENHRY and CDR2 SYGVKD. V dropped 5 bases and J dropped 9; count of bases not matched to a gene: 8. The length of the CDR3 is 14 residues. CDR3 sequence reads: CAISPGTGTGEQFF. CDR3 coding DNA: TGTGCCATCAGTCCTGGGACAGGGACGGGTGAGCAGTTCTTC.

In DNA form, the CDR3 reads TGTGCCAGCAGCCCCCGGGGACAGACTAATTCACCCCTCCACTTT. Translation gives CASSPRGQTNSPLHF. The chain joins TRBV3-1 (or the pseudogene TRBV3-2) to TRBJ1-6; 7 nucleotides match TRBD1. The V gene's germline CDR1 is LGHDT and CDR2 YNNKEL (reference sequence). The V gene end was trimmed by 4 bases and the J gene end by 6 bases; junction bases not matched to a gene: 6. This CDR3 is built from 15 residues.

The chain links TRBV5-4 to TRBJ2-1, with TRBD2 identical over 7 bases. The CDR3 length is 15 residues. The J segment lost 5 bases and the V segment lost 5 bases, leaving 10 bases of the junction unmatched. Germline assignment: CDR1 SGHNT and CDR2 YYREEE (reference sequence). DNA for the CDR3: TGTGCCAGCAGAGGGAGGGAGGGGCCCGACAATGAGCAGTTCTTC. This sequence encodes CASRGREGPDNEQFF.

V usage is TRBV7-9 and J usage is TRBJ2-1; 10 positions match TRBD1. Germline V gene data show CDR1 as SEHNR and CDR2 as FQNEAQ (reference sequence). This CDR3 contains 16 residues. V shed 5 bases and J 3 bases; nucleotides not matched to a gene: 7. The CDR3 coding sequence is TGTGCCAGCAGCGTAACCGGGACAGGGGTCTACAATGAGCAGTTCTTC. It codes for CASSVTGTGVYNEQFF.

The chain uses TRBV7-8 and TRBJ2-1; D perhaps matches TRBD2 (6 bases). Germline V lookup: CDR1 SGHVS, CDR2 FQNEAQ. The CDR3 is 14 residues long. The germline V and J ends were trimmed by 5 bases and 9 bases, with 17 bases remaining between them. This CDR3 reads CASSAALAPIEQFF. CDR3 coding DNA: TGTGCCAGCAGCGCGGCGCTAGCGCCCATTGAGCAGTTCTTC.

The gene calls are TRBV7-9 and TRBJ2-1; TRBD1 matches 7 bases. V shed 5 bases, J shed 2 bases, and the junction held 9 bases outside the gene matches. Per germline, CDR1 SEHNR and CDR2 FQNEAQ (reference sequence). This CDR3 is built from 16 residues. CDR3 loop: CASSRTRGMTYNEQFF. The CDR3 DNA is TGTGCCAGCAGCCGGACCAGGGGGATGACCTACAATGAGCAGTTCTTC.

This clone was detected only a few times. The V gene is TRBV5-1, the J gene TRBJ2-2; D remains unclear. CDR3 length: 14 residues. V was trimmed by 4 bases and J by 4 bases, leaving 11 bases between them. Germline values: CDR1 SGHRS, CDR2 YFSETQ. The CDR3: CASSRVPSTGELFF. For the CDR3, the DNA is TGCGCCAGCAGCCGGGTCCCGAGCACCGGGGAGCTGTTTTTT.